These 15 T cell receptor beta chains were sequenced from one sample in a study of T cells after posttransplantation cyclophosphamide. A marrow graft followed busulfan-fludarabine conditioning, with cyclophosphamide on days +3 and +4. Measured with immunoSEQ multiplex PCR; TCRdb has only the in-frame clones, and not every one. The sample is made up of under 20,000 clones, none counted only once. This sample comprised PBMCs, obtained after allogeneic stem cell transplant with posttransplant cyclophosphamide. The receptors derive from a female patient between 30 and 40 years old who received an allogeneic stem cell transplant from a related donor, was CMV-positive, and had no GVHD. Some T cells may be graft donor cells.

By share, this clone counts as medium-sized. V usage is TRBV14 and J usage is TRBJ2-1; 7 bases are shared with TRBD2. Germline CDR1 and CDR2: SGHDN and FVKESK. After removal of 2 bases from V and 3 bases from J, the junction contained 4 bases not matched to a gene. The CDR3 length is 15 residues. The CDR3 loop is CASSQYRTSYNEQFF. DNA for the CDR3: TGTGCCAGCAGCCAATACCGGACTAGCTACAATGAGCAGTTCTTC.

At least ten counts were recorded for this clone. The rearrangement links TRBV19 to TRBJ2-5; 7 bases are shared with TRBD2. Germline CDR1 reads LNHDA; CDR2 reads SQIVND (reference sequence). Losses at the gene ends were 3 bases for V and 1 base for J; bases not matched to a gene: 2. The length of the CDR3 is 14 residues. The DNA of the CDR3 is TGTGCCAGTAGTATGGGAGGGGTCCAAGAGACCCAGTACTTC. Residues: CASSMGGVQETQYF.

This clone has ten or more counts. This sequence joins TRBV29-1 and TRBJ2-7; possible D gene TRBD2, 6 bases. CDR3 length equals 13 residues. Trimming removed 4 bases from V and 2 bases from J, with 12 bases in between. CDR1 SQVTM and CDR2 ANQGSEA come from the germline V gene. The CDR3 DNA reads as TGCAGCGTTGGCAGTGGACTAACCTACGAGCAGTACTTC. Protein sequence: CSVGSGLTYEQYF.

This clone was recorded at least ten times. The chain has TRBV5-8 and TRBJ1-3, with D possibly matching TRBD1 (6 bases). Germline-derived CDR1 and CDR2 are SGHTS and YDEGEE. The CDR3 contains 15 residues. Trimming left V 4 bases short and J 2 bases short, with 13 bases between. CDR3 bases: TGTGCCAGCAGCCCGGACAGAAATCCTGGAAACACCATATATTTT. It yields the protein CASSPDRNPGNTIYF. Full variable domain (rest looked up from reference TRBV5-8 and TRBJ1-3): EAGVTQSPTHLIKTRGQQATLRCSPISGHTSVYWYQQALGLGLQFLLWYDEGEERNRGNFPPRFSGRQFPNYSSELNVNALELEDSALYLCASSPDRNPGNTIYFGEGSWLTVV.

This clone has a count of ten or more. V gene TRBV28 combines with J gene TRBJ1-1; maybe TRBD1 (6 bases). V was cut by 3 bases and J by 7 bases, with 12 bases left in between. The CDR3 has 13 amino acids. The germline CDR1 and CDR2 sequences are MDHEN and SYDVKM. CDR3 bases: TGTGCCAGCAGTTTTTGGGACACGGTTGAAGCTTTCTTT. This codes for CASSFWDTVEAFF.

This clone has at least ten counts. The CDR3 nucleotides read TGTGCCAGCAGCTTAGGTGGGGGGGGGCGAGTCGCGCTGCCCCAGCATTTT. It specifies CASSLGGGGRVALPQHF. The V gene is TRBV7-2, the J gene TRBJ1-5; possible D gene TRBD1, 6 bases. The V gene lost 1 base and the J gene lost 9 bases, with 22 bases spanning the gap. CDR1 and CDR2 from the germline V gene are SGHTA and FQGNSA. CDR3 size: 17 residues.

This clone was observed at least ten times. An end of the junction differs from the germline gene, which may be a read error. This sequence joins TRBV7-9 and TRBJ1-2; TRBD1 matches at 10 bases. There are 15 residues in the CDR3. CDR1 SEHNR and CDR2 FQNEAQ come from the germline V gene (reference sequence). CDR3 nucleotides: TGTGCCAGCACCTTACCTGGACAGGGGGTCGAGGGCTACACCTTC. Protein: CASTLPGQGVEGYTF.

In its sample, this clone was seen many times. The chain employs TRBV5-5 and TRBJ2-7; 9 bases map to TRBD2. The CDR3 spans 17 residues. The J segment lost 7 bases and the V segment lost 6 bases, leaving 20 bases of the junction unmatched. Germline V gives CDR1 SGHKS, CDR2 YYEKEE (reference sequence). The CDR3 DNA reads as TGTGCCAGCACCCAGGCCCCGGCTCGGCTAGCGGGGTTGGAGCAGTACTTC. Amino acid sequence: CASTQAPARLAGLEQYF. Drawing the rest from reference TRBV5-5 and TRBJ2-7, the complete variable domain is DAGVTQSPTHLIKTRGQQVTLRCSPISGHKSVSWYQQVLGQGPQFIFQYYEKEERGRGNFPDRFSARQFPNYSSELNVNALLLGDSALYLCASTQAPARLAGLEQYFGPGTRLTVT.

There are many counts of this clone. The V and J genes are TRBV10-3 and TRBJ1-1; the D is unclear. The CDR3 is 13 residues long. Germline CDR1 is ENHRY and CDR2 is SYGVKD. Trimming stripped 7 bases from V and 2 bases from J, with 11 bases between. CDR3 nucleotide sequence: TGTGCCATCACCGCGGGCGTAAACACTGAAGCTTTCTTT. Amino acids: CAITAGVNTEAFF.

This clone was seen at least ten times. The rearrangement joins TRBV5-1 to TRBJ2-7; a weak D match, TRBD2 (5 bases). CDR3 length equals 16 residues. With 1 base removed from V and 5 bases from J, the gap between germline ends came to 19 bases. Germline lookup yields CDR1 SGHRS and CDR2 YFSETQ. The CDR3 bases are TGCGCCAGCAGCTTGAACGCCTGGGAAAGAGCGGACGAGCAGTACTTC. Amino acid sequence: CASSLNAWERADEQYF.

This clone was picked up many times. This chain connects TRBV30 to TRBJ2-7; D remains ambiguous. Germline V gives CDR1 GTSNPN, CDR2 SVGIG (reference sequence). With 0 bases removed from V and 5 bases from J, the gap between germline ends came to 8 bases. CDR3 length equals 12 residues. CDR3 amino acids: CAWSVGQNEQYF. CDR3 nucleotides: TGTGCCTGGAGTGTTGGTCAGAACGAGCAGTACTTC.

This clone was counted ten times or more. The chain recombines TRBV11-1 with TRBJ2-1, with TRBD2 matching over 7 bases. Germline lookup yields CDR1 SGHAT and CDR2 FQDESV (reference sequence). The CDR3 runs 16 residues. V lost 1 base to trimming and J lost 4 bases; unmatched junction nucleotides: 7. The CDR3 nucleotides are TGTGCCAGCAGCTTAGGTGGGGGACTATCGTACAATGAGCAGTTCTTC. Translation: CASSLGGGLSYNEQFF.

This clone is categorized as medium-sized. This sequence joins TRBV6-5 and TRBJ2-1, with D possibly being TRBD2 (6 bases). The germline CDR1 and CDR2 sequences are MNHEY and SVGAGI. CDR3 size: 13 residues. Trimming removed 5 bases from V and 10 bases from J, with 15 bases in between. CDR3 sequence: CASSRAPSVEQFF. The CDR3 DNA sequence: TGTGCCAGCAGTCGGGCCCCTAGCGTCGAGCAGTTCTTC.

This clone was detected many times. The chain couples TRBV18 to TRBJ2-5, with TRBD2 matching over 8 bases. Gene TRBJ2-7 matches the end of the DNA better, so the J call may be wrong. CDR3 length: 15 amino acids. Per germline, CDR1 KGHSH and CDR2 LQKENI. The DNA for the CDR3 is TGTGCCAGCTCACCGCCGGGACTAGGAGACACCGAGCAGTACTTC. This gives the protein CASSPPGLGDTEQYF.

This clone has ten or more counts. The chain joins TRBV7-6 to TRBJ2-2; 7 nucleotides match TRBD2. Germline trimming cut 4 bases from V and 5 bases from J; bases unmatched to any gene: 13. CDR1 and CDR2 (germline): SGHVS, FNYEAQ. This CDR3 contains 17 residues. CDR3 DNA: TGTGCCAGCAGCTCCCCTGGGCGGGAGCGACGGACCGGGGAGCTGTTTTTT. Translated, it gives CASSSPGRERRTGELFF.